A single sample gave rise to the 13 T cell receptor beta chains below, sequenced in a study of OX40 agonist ivuxolimab in advanced cancers. Here immunoSEQ multiplex PCR was the method, and the copy in TCRdb shows in-frame clones only, minus some. The sample consists of approximately 25,000 clones, about 76% of them appearing once. This specimen consisted of CD4+ or CD8+ T cells sorted from blood, obtained in a trial of the OX40 agonist ivuxolimab. These receptors were obtained from an adult with an advanced solid tumor such as melanoma, head and neck, liver or kidney cancer.

The CDR3 is CASSLYQPGGYGYTF. In nucleotides, the CDR3 is TGCGCCAGCAGCTTGTATCAGCCCGGGGGCTATGGCTACACCTTC. V gene TRBV5-1 combines with J gene TRBJ1-2; maybe TRBD1 (5 bases). Looked up from germline, CDR1 is SGHRS and CDR2 is YFSETQ. The CDR3 consists of 15 residues. The V gene lost 1 base and the J gene lost 4 bases, with 14 bases spanning the gap.

The V and J genes are TRBV9 and TRBJ2-1; perhaps TRBD2 as D (6 bases). Per germline, CDR1 SGDLS and CDR2 YYNGEE. The CDR3 has 15 amino acids. Trimming took off 3 bases at V and 4 bases at J, with 14 bases between the two ends. CDR3 bases: TGTGCCAGCAGCGCCCGGGACTCGCCTTACAATGAGCAGTTCTTC. Amino acids: CASSARDSPYNEQFF.

V gene TRBV7-2 combines with J gene TRBJ2-1, with unresolved D. Germline CDR1 SGHTA, CDR2 FQGNSA. The CDR3 sequence is 12 residues long. The V gene lost 2 bases and the J gene lost 7 bases, with 6 bases spanning the gap. Written as DNA, the CDR3 is TGTGCCAGCAGCTTACAGAAGAATGAGCAGTTCTTC. Translated: CASSLQKNEQFF.

V is TRBV7-7 and J is TRBJ2-1; 9 bases fit TRBD1. Germline loops: CDR1 SSHAT, CDR2 FNYEAQ (reference sequence). The CDR3 is made up of 14 amino acids. V dropped 5 bases and J dropped 9; count of bases not matched to a gene: 8. The CDR3 DNA follows: TGTGCCAGCAGCCCCGGGACAGGGATGATTGAGCAGTTCTTC. This translates into CASSPGTGMIEQFF.

This clone was recorded once. V gene TRBV5-5 combines with J gene TRBJ1-4; 10 bases are shared with TRBD1. V was pared by 2 bases and J by 8 bases, with 3 bases of the junction left unmatched. The CDR3 length is 14 residues. The germline V gene has CDR1 SGHKS and CDR2 YYEKEE (reference sequence). CDR3 sequence reads: CASSFGTGEEKLFF. CDR3 sequence (DNA): TGTGCCAGCAGCTTCGGGACAGGGGAAGAAAAACTGTTTTTT.

This chain uses TRBV4-3 with TRBJ2-1; no definite D call. The CDR3 extends over 17 amino acids. Germline values: CDR1 LGHNA, CDR2 YSLEER. V dropped 0 bases and J dropped 2 bases, with 14 bases sitting between them. The CDR3 is CASSQDFEAQTYNEQFF. In DNA, the CDR3 is TGCGCCAGCAGCCAAGATTTTGAGGCCCAGACCTACAATGAGCAGTTCTTC.

CDR3 amino acids: CASSDGAGGPDTQYF. The CDR3, as DNA: TGTGCCAGCAGTGACGGGGCGGGGGGCCCAGATACGCAGTATTTT. The gene calls are TRBV6-1 and TRBJ2-3; TRBD2 agrees at 8 bases. The CDR3 has 15 residues. The V gene end was trimmed by 3 bases and the J gene end by 4 bases; junction bases not matched to a gene: 6. The germline V gene encodes CDR1 MNHNS and CDR2 SASEGT.

This clone occurred once. V and J are TRBV7-9 and TRBJ2-1; 7 bases agree with TRBD2. CDR1 and CDR2 (germline): SEHNR, FQNEAQ (reference sequence). This CDR3 region has 15 residues. The V and J ends lost 5 bases and 5 bases, in that order; junction bases with no gene match: 9. Here the CDR3 DNA reads TGTGCCAGCAGCCTTGGGACTACCTTCGACAATGAGCAGTTCTTC. Translated: CASSLGTTFDNEQFF.

The count of this clone is one. The V and J genes are TRBV15 and TRBJ2-1; 7 nucleotides match TRBD1. After removal of 3 bases from V and 5 bases from J, the junction contained 10 bases not matched to a gene. This CDR3 region has 16 residues. Germline V gives CDR1 LNHNV, CDR2 YYDKDF (reference sequence). The CDR3 sequence is CATSSGRDRDHNEQFF. CDR3 DNA: TGTGCCACCAGCAGTGGCCGGGACAGAGACCACAATGAGCAGTTCTTC.

Notes on this clone: A junction end diverges from the germline sequence, so it may reflect a read error. The chain links TRBV11-2 to TRBJ2-7, with TRBD1 as a possible D gene (5 bases). The CDR3 totals 15 residues. Germline V gene lookup returns CDR1 SGHAT and CDR2 FQNNGV. The CDR3, as DNA: TGTACCAGCAGCCTACAGGCAGATCTTTCCTACGAGCAGTACTTC. Translation gives CTSSLQADLSYEQYF.

V gene TRBV7-7 combines with J gene TRBJ2-2; 8 bases match TRBD1. Looked up from germline, CDR1 is SSHAT and CDR2 is FNYEAQ (reference sequence). This CDR3 has 14 amino acids. V was pared by 5 bases and J by 8 bases, with 7 bases of the junction left unmatched. Here the CDR3 DNA reads TGTGCCAGCAGCCCCCGGACAGGGTCTGGGGAGCTGTTTTTT. Translation gives CASSPRTGSGELFF. The full variable domain, with the rest looked up from reference TRBV7-7 and TRBJ2-2, is GAGVSQSPRYKVTKRGQDVTLRCDPISSHATLYWYQQALGQGPEFLTYFNYEAQPDKSGLPSDRFSAERPEGSISTLTIQRTEQRDSAMYRCASSPRTGSGELFFGEGSRLTVL.

The chain links TRBV11-2 to TRBJ1-1; D is undetermined. Germline CDR1 SGHAT, CDR2 FQNNGV. The CDR3 is 13 amino acids. V lost 1 base to trimming and J lost 1 base, with 4 bases between them. This chain's CDR3 is CASSLAENTEAFF. In DNA form, the CDR3 reads TGTGCCAGCAGCTTAGCAGAGAACACTGAAGCTTTCTTT.

The CDR3 coding sequence is TGTGCCAGCAGCACGAACTCGGAGACCCAGTACTTC. This gives the protein CASSTNSETQYF. This chain connects TRBV28 to TRBJ2-5; D is uncertain. The CDR3 is 12 residues long. Deletions cut 6 bases from V and 5 bases from J, with 10 bases between. Germline-derived CDR1 and CDR2 are MDHEN and SYDVKM. The full variable domain, in which reference TRBV28 and TRBJ2-5 provide the parts outside the CDR3, is DVKVTQSSRYLVKRTGEKVFLECVQDMDHENMFWYRQDPGLGLRLIYFSYDVKMKEKGDIPEGYSVSREKKERFSLILESASTNQTSMYLCASSTNSETQYFGPGTRLLVL.